A selection of T cell receptor beta chains follows, all from one sample in a study of blood T cell repertoires in COVID-19. Sequencing was performed with immunoSEQ multiplex PCR; in TCRdb, only in-frame clones are kept and a portion is missing. The data contain 430,000 or so clones, over 75% of them singletons. The sample consisted of PBMCs or T cells enriched from blood (not recorded which). The source is a woman aged 18-30 years who had been exposed to COVID-19. The CDR3 runs from the conserved cysteine through the conserved F or W. D genes are given only for firm matches. Size is stated for part of the rows, as once, few or many counts, or as a class when the clone is expanded.

>-|TRBV27|-|TRBJ1-4
CASSSLGGKLFF
TGTGCCAGCAGTTCACTAGGGGGAAAACTGTTTTTT
>once|TRBV29-1|-|TRBJ1-4
CSVAIATPGYEKLFF
TGCAGCGTCGCTATCGCCACCCCAGGGTATGAAAAACTGTTTTTT
>-|TRBV7-2|TRBD1|TRBJ2-7
CASSFGQGYEQYF
TGTGCCAGCAGCTTCGGACAGGGTTACGAGCAGTACTTC
>-|TRBV2|-|TRBJ2-1
CASKDAVFSYNEQFF
TGTGCCAGCAAGGATGCGGTCTTCTCCTACAATGAGCAGTTCTTC
>-|TRBV3-1/TRBV3-2|-|TRBJ2-5
CASSQEGLGRRETQYF
TGTGCCAGCAGCCAAGAAGGCCTGGGGAGGCGAGAGACCCAGTACTTC
>-|TRBV4-1|-|TRBJ2-7
CASSLLGVRDEQYF
TGCGCCAGCAGCCTTCTCGGGGTCCGGGACGAGCAGTACTTC
>-|TRBV11-2|TRBD1|TRBJ1-4
CASSLDRAYEKLFF
TGTGCCAGCAGCTTGGACAGGGCGTATGAAAAACTGTTTTTT
>-|TRBV11-2|-|TRBJ2-7
CASSLSTDSYEQYF
TGTGCCAGCAGCTTATCGACAGACTCCTACGAGCAGTACTTC
>-|TRBV18|TRBD2|TRBJ2-3
CASSNPGLAKDTQYF
TGTGCCAGCTCGAACCCGGGACTAGCTAAGGATACGCAGTATTTT
>-|TRBV27|TRBD1|TRBJ2-2
CASSPWDRSDTGELFF
TGTGCCAGCAGCCCATGGGACAGGTCGGACACCGGGGAGCTGTTTTTT
>once|TRBV18|-|TRBJ1-4
CASSLQVDDEKLFF
TGTGCCAGCTCACTACAGGTGGATGATGAAAAACTGTTTTTT
>-|TRBV10-2|-|TRBJ2-3
CASSAFTDTQYF
TGCGCCAGCAGTGCCTTCACAGATACGCAGTATTTT
>-|TRBV3-1/TRBV3-2|TRBD1|TRBJ1-2
CASSHQQGANGYTF
TGTGCCAGCAGCCACCAACAGGGGGCGAATGGCTACACCTTC
>-|TRBV5-1|TRBD1|TRBJ2-1
CASSFGQVEQFF
TGCGCCAGCAGCTTTGGACAGGTCGAGCAGTTCTTC
>-|TRBV30|-|TRBJ1-1
CAWSSGAGHTEAFF
TGTGCCTGGAGTTCGGGAGCGGGGCACACTGAAGCTTTCTTT
>-|TRBV27|-|TRBJ1-1
CASSPYTGNTEAFF
TGTGCCAGCAGCCCCTACACAGGGAACACTGAAGCTTTCTTT
>-|TRBV27|-|TRBJ2-1
CASSLLAAGEQFF
TGTGCCAGCAGTTTATTGGCGGCGGGTGAGCAGTTCTTC
>-|TRBV7-2|-|TRBJ2-6
CAGGSGANVLTF
TGTGCCGGAGGCTCTGGGGCCAACGTCCTGACTTTC
>-|TRBV24-1|-|TRBJ1-5
CATSDLLDTRPQHF
TGTGCCACCAGTGATTTGCTGGACACTCGGCCCCAGCATTTT
>few|TRBV28|TRBD1|TRBJ1-1
CASPTGVAEAFF
TGTGCCAGCCCAACAGGGGTCGCTGAAGCTTTCTTT
>-|TRBV7-9|TRBD1|TRBJ2-2
CASSPPGGANTGELFF
TGTGCCAGCAGCCCCCCAGGGGGCGCGAACACCGGGGAGCTGTTTTTT
>-|TRBV6-5|-|TRBJ1-2
CASNAGVGYGYTF
TGTGCCAGCAACGCAGGGGTTGGCTATGGCTACACCTTC